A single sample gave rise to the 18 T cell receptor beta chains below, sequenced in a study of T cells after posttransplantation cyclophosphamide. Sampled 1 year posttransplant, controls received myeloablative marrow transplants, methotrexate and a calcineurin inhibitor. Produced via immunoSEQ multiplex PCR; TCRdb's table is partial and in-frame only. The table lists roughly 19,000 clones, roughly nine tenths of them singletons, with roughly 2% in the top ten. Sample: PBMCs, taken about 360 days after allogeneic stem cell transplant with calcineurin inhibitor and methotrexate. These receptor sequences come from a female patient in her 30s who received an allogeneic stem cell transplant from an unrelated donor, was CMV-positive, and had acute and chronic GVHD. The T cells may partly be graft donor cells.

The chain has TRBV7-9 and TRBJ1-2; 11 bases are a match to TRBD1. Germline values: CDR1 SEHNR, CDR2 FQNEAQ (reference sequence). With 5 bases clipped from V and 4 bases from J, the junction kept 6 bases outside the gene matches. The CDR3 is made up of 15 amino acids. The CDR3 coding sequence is TGTGCCAGCAGCGCACACGGGACAGGGGGCTATGGCTACACCTTC. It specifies CASSAHGTGGYGYTF.

CDR3 region: CASSLHRGFINSPLHF. DNA for the CDR3: TGTGCCAGCAGTTTACACAGAGGGTTCATAAATTCACCCCTCCACTTT. This chain uses TRBV27 with TRBJ1-6; D is ambiguous. Germline CDR1 reads MNHEY; CDR2 reads SMNVEV (reference sequence). The CDR3 length is 16 residues. Trimming pared 2 bases from V and 7 bases from J, leaving 15 bases between.

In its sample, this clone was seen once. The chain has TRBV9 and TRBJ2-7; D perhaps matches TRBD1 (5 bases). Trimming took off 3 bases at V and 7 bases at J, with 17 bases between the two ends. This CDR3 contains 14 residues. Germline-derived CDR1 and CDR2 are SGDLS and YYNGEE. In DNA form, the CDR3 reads TGTGCCAGCAGCGCACCCAGGGCCTATCGAGAGCAGTACGTC. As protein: CASSAPRAYREQYV.

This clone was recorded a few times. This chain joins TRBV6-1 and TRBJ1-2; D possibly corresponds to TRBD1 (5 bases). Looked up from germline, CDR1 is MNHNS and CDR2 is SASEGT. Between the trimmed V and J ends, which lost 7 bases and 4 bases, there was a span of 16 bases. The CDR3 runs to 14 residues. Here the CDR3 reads CASTRTSTVYGYTF. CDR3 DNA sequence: TGTGCCAGCACGCGGACATCCACAGTCTATGGCTACACCTTC.

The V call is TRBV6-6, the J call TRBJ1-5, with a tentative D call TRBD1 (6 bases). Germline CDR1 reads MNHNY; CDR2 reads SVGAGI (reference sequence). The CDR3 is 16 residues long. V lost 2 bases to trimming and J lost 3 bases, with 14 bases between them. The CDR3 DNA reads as TGTGCCAGCAGTTACCTCCCAACAGGGCTCAATCAGCCCCAGCATTTT. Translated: CASSYLPTGLNQPQHF.

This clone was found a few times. In DNA form, the CDR3 reads TGTGCCAGCAGTTTGTTGACGGGGTCTCAAGAGACCCAGTACTTC. This sequence encodes CASSLLTGSQETQYF. V is TRBV27 and J is TRBJ2-5, with D maybe TRBD2 (5 bases). The CDR3 extends over 15 amino acids. CDR1 and CDR2 from the germline V gene are MNHEY and SMNVEV (reference sequence). V was clipped by 3 bases and J by 2 bases, with 13 bases between them.

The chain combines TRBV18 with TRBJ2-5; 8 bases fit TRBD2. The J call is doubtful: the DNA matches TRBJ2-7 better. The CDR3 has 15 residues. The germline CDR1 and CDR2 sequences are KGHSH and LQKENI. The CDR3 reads CASSPSSGSPYEQYF. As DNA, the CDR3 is TGTGCCAGCTCACCGTCGAGCGGGAGTCCCTACGAGCAGTACTTC.

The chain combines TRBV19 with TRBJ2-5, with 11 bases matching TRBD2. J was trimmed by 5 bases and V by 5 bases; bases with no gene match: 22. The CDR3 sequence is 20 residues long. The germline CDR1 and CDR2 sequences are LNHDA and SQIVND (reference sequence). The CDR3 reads CASSRQHPGLAGGRYETQYF. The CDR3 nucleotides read TGTGCCAGTAGTCGACAGCACCCTGGGCTAGCGGGAGGACGATACGAGACCCAGTACTTC.

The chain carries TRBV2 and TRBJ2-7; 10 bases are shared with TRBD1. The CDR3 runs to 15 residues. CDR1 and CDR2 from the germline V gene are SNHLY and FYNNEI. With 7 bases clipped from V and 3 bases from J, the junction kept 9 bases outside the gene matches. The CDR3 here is CASNPGQGPLYEQYV. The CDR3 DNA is TGTGCCAGCAACCCGGGACAGGGGCCCCTCTACGAGCAGTACGTC.

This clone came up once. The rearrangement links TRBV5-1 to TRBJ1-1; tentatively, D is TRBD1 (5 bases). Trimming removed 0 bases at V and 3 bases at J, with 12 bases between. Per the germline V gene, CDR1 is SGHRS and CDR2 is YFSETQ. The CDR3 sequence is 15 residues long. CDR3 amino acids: CASSLVPRGDTEAFF. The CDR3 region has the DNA TGCGCCAGCAGCTTGGTTCCTCGGGGGGACACTGAAGCTTTCTTT.

CDR3 region: CASSIVDRGNQPQHF. The CDR3 DNA reads TGTGCCAGTAGTATAGTGGACAGGGGGAATCAGCCCCAGCATTTT. The V and J genes are TRBV19 and TRBJ1-5, with 10 bases identical to TRBD1. The trim removed 1 base at V and 4 bases at J, leaving 1 base unmatched. Germline-derived CDR1 and CDR2 are LNHDA and SQIVND (reference sequence). The CDR3 is 15 amino acids.

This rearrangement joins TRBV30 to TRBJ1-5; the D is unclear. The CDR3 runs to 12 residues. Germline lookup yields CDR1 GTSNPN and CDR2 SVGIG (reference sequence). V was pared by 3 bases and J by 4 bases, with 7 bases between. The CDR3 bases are TGTGCCTGGAGCGCAGTGAATCAGCCCCAGCATTTT. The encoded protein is CAWSAVNQPQHF.

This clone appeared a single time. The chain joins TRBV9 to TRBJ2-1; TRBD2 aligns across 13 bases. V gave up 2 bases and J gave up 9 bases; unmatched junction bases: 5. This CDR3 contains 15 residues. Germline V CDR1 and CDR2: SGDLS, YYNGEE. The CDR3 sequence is CASSVGLAGEGEQFF. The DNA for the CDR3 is TGTGCCAGCAGCGTCGGACTAGCGGGAGAGGGTGAGCAGTTCTTC.

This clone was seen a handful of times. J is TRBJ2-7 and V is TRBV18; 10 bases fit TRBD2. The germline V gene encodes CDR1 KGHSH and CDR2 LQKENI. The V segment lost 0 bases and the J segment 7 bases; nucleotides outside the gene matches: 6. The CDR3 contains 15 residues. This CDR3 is CASSPPGLAGEEQYV. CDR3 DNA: TGTGCCAGCTCACCACCGGGGCTAGCGGGAGAAGAGCAGTACGTC.

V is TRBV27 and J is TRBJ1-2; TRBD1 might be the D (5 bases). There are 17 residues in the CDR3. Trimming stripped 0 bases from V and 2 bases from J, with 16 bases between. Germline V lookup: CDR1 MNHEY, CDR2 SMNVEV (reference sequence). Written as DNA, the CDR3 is TGTGCCAGCAGTTTATCGTACGATACAGGAAGAAACTATGGCTACACCTTC. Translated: CASSLSYDTGRNYGYTF.

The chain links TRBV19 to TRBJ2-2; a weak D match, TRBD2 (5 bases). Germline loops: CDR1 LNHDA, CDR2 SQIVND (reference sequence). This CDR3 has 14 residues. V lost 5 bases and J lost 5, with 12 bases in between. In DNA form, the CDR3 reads TGTGCCAGTAGTCCCCGGACGGGAACCGGGGAGCTGTTTTTT. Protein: CASSPRTGTGELFF.

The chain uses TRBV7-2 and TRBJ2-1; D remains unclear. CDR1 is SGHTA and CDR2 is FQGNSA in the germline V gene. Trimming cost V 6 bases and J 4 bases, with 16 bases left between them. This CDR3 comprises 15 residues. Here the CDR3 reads CASRPTSTSYNEQFF. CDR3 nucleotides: TGTGCCAGCAGACCGACTTCTACCTCGTACAATGAGCAGTTCTTC.

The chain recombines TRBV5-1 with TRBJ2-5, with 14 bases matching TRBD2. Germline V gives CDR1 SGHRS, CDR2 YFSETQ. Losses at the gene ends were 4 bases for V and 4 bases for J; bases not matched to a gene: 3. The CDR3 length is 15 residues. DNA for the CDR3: TGCGCCAGCAGCGCCGGGACTAGCGGGAGAGAGACCCAGTACTTC. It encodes CASSAGTSGRETQYF.